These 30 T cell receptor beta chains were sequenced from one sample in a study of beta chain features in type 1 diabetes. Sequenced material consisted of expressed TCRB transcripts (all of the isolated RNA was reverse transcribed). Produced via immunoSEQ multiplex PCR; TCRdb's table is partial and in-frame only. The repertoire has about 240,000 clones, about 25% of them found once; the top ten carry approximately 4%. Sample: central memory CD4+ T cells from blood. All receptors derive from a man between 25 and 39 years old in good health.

DNA of the CDR3: TGTGCCAGCAGCTCCGGACTAGCGGCTTACGAGCAGTACTTC. Its protein product is CASSSGLAAYEQYF. V is TRBV7-2 and J is TRBJ2-7, with 10 positions matching TRBD2. V shed 4 bases and J 4 bases; nucleotides not matched to a gene: 4. The germline CDR1 and CDR2 sequences are SGHTA and FQGNSA. The CDR3 has 14 residues.

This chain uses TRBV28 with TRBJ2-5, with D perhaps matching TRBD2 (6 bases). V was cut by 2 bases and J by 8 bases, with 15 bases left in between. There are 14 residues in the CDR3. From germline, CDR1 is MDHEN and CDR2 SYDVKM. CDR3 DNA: TGTGCCAGCAGTTTACGGGACTTCCCAGGAACCCAGTACTTC. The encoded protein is CASSLRDFPGTQYF.

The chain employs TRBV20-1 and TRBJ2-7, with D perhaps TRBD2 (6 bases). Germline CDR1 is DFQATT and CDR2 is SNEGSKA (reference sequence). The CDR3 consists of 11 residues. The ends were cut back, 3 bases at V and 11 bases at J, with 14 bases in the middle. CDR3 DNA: TGCAGTGCTAGCTTGGCGGGGAAGGAGTACTTC. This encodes CSASLAGKEYF.

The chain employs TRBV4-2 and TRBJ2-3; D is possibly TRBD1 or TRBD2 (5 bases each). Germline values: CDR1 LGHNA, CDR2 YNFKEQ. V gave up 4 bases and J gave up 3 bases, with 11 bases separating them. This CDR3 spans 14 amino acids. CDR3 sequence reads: CASSRDHGTDTQYF. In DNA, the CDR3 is TGTGCCAGCAGCCGGGACCACGGGACAGATACGCAGTATTTT.

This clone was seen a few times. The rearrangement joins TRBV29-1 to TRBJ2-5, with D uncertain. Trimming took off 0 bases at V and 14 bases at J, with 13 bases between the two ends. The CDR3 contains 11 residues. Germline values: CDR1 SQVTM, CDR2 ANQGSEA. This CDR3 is CSVEDLPSHYF. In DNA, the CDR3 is TGCAGCGTTGAAGATCTGCCCTCTCATTACTTC. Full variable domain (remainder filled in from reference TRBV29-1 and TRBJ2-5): SAVISQKPSRDICQRGTSLTIQCQVDSQVTMMFWYRQQPGQSLTLIATANQGSEATYESGFVIDKFPISRPNLTFSTLTVSNMSPEDSSIYLCSVEDLPSHYFGPGTRLLVL.

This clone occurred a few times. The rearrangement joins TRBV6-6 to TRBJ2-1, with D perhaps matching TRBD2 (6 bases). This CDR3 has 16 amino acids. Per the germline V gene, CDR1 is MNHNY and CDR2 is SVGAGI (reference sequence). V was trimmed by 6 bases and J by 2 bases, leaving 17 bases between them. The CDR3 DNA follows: TGTGCCAGCAGGAAAGGAGGGCCGCAACCCTACAATGAGCAGTTCTTC. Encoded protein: CASRKGGPQPYNEQFF.

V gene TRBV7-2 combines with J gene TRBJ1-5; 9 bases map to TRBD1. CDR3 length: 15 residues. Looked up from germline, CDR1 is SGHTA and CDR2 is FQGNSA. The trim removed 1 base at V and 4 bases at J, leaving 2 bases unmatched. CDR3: CASSLGGTGNQPQHF. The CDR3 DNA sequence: TGTGCCAGCAGCTTAGGGGGGACAGGGAATCAGCCCCAGCATTTT.

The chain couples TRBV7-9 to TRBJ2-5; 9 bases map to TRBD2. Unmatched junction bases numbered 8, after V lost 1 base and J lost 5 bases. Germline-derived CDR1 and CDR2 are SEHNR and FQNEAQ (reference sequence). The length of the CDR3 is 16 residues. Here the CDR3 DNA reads TGTGCCAGCAGCTTAGGCAGCGGGGGGCCCGAGGAGACCCAGTACTTC. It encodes CASSLGSGGPEETQYF.

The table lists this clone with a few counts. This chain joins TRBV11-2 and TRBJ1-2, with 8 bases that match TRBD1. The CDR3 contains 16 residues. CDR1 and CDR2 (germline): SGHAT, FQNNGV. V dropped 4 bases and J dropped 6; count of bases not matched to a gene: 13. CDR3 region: CASSSPAGQGANGYTF. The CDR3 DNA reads TGTGCCAGCAGCTCGCCGGCCGGGCAGGGGGCGAATGGCTACACCTTC. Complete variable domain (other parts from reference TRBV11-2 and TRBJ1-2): EAGVAQSPRYKIIEKRQSVAFWCNPISGHATLYWYQQILGQGPKLLIQFQNNGVVDDSQLPKDRFSAERLKGVDSTLKIQPAKLEDSAVYLCASSSPAGQGANGYTFGSGTRLTVV.

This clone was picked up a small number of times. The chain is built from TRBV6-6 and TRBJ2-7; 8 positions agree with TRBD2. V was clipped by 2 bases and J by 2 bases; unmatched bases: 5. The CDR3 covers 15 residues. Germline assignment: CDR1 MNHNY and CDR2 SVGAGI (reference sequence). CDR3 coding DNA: TGTGCCAGCAGTTACCCAGCGGGAGCCGCCTACGAGCAGTACTTC. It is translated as CASSYPAGAAYEQYF.

The chain's CDR3 is CAWRPTGGANVLTF. As DNA, the CDR3 is TGTGCCTGGAGGCCGACGGGGGGGGCCAACGTCCTGACTTTC. V usage is TRBV30 and J usage is TRBJ2-6, with D perhaps TRBD2 (5 bases). The CDR3 length is 14 residues. Germline values: CDR1 GTSNPN, CDR2 SVGIG (reference sequence). Trimming shortened V by 3 bases and J by 4 bases, and 10 bases separated the two germline ends.

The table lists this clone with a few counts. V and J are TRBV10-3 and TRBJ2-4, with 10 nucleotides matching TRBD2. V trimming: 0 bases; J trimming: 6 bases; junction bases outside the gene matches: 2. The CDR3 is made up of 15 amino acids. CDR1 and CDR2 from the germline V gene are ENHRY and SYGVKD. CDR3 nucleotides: TGTGCCATCAGTGAGTCCCCTAGCGGGAGAAACATTCAGTACTTC. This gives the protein CAISESPSGRNIQYF.

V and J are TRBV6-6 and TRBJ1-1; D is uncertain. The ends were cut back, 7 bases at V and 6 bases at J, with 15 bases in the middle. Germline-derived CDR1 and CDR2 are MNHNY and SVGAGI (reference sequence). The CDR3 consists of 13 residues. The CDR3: CASKDPGIAEAFF. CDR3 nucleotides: TGTGCCAGCAAAGACCCGGGGATCGCTGAAGCTTTCTTT.

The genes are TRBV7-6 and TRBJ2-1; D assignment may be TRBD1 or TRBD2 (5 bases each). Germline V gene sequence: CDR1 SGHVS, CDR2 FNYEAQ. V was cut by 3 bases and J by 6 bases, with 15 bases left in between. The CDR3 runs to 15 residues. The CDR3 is CASSFDSGSFNEQFF. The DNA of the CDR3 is TGTGCCAGCAGCTTTGACAGTGGGAGCTTCAATGAGCAGTTCTTC.

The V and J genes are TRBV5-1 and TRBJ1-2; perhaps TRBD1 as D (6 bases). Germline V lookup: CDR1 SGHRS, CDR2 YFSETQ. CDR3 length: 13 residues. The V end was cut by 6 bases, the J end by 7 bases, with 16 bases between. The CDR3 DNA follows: TGCGCCAGCAAGCGGGCAGGGGACGTTGGCTACACCTTC. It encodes CASKRAGDVGYTF.

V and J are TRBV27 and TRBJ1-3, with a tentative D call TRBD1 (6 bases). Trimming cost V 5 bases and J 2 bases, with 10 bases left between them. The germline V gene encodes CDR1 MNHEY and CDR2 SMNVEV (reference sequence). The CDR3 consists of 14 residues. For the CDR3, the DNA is TGTGCCAGCAGTCCCGACAGGCCTGGAAACACCATATATTTT. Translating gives CASSPDRPGNTIYF.

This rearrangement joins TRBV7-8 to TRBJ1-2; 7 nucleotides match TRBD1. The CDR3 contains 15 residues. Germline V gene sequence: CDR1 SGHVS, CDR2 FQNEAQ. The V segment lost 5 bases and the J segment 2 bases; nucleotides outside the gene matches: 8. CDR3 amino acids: CASSVRGRENYGYTF. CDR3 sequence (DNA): TGTGCCAGCAGCGTAAGGGGGCGGGAAAACTATGGCTACACCTTC.

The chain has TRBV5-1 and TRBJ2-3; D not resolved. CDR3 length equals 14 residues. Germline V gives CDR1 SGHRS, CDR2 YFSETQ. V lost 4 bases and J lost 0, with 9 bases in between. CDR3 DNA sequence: TGCGCCAGCAGCATGAAATCTAGCACAGATACGCAGTATTTT. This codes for CASSMKSSTDTQYF.

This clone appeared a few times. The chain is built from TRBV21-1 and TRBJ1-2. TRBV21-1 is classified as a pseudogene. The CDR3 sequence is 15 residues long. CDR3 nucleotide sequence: TGTGCCAGCAGCTCGAGTCCCGGGCTTGCCTATGGCTACACCTTC. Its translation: CASSSSPGLAYGYTF.

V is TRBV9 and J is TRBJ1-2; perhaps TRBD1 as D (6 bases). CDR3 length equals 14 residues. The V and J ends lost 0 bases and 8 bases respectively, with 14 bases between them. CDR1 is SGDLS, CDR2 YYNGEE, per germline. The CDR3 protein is CASSVVTRGGGYTF. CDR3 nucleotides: TGTGCCAGCAGCGTAGTTACCAGGGGAGGCGGCTACACCTTC. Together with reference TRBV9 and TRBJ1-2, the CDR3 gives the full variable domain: DSGVTQTPKHLITATGQRVTLRCSPRSGDLSVYWYQQSLDQGLQFLIQYYNGEERAKGNILERFSAQQFPDLHSELNLSSLELGDSALYFCASSVVTRGGGYTFGSGTRLTVV.

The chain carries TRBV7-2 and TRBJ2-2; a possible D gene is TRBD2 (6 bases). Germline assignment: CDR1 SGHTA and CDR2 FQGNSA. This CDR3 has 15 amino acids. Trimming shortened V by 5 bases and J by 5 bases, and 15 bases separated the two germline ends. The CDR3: CASSLSPTRTGELFF. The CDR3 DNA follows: TGTGCCAGCAGCCTAAGCCCGACTAGAACCGGGGAGCTGTTTTTT.

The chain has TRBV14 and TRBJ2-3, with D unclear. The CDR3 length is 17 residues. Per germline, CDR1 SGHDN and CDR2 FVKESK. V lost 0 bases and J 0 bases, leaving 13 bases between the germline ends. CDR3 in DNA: TGTGCCAGCAGCCAAGATGCCGGCTCATTTAGCACAGATACGCAGTATTTT. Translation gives CASSQDAGSFSTDTQYF.

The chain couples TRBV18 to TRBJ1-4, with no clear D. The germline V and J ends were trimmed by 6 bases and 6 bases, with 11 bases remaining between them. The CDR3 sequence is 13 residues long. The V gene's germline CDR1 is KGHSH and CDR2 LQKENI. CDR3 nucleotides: TGTGCCAGCTCCCTAGGACTTGATGAAAAACTGTTTTTT. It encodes CASSLGLDEKLFF. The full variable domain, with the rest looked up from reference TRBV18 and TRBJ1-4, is NAGVMQNPRHLVRRRGQEARLRCSPMKGHSHVYWYRQLPEEGLKFMVYLQKENIIDESGMPKERFSAEFPKEGPSILRIQQVVRGDSAAYFCASSLGLDEKLFFGSGTQLSVL.

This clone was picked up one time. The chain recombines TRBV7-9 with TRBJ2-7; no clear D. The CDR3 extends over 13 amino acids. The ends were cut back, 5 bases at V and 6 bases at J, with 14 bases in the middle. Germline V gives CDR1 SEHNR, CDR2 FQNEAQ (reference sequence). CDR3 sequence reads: CASSPNREGEQYF. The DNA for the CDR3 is TGTGCCAGCAGCCCTAATAGGGAAGGCGAGCAGTACTTC.

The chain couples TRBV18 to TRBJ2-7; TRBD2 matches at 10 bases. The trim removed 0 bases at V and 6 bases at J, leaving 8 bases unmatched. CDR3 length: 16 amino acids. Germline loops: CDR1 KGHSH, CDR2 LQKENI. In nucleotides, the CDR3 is TGTGCCAGCTCACCACCCGAGCTAGCGGGAGAAGGCGAGCAGTACTTC. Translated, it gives CASSPPELAGEGEQYF. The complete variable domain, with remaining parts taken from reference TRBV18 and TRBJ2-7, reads NAGVMQNPRHLVRRRGQEARLRCSPMKGHSHVYWYRQLPEEGLKFMVYLQKENIIDESGMPKERFSAEFPKEGPSILRIQQVVRGDSAAYFCASSPPELAGEGEQYFGPGTRLTVT.

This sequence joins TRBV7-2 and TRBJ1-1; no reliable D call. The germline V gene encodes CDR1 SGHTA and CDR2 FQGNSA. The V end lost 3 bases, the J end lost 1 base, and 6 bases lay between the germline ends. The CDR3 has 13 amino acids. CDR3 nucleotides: TGTGCCAGCAGCTTTCAGCCGAACACTGAAGCTTTCTTT. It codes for CASSFQPNTEAFF.

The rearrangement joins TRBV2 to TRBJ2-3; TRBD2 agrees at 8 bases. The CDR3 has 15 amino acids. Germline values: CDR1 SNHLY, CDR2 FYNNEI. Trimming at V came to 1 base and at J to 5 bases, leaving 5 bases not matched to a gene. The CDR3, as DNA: TGTGCCAGCAGTGAAGACGGGGGGGGAAAAGATACGCAGTATTTT. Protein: CASSEDGGGKDTQYF.

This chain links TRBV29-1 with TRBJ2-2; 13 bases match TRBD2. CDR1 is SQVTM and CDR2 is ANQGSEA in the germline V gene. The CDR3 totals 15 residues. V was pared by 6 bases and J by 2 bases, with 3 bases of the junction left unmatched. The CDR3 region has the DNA TGCAGCGTCAGACTAGCGGGAGGTAACACCGGGGAGCTGTTTTTT. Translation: CSVRLAGGNTGELFF.

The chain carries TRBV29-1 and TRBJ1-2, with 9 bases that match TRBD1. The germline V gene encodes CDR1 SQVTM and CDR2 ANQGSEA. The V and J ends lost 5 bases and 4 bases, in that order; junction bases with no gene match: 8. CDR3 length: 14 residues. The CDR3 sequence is CSVIQGQGSYGYTF. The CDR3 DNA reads TGCAGCGTTATTCAGGGACAGGGAAGCTATGGCTACACCTTC.

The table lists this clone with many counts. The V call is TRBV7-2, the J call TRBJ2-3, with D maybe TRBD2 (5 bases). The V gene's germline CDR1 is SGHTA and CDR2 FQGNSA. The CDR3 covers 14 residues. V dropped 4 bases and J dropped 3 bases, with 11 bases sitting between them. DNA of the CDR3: TGTGCCAGCAGCTCCCCCGGGGAGACAGATACGCAGTATTTT. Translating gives CASSSPGETDTQYF.